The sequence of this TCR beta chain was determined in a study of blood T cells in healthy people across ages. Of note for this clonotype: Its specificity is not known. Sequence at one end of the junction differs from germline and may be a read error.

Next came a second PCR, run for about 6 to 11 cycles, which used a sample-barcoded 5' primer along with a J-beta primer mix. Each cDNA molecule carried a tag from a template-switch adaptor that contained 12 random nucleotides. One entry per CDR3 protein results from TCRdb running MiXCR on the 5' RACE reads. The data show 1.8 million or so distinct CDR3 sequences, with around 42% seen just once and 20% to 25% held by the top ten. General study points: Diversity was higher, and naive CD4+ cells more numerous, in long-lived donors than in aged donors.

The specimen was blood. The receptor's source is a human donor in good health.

Here the CDR3 reads CATSGDYNSPLHF. CDR3 DNA: TGTGCCACCAGCGGAGACTATAATTCACCCCTCCACTTT. The chain employs TRBV15 and TRBJ1-6; D call uncertain. This CDR3 is 13 amino acids long. CDR1 LNHNV and CDR2 YYDKDF come from the germline V gene (reference sequence).